The T cell receptor (beta chain) under discussion was sequenced for a study of CD8 T cells in ankylosing spondylitis. This clonotype was found many times. The antigen is undetermined. CDR3 length: 14 amino acids. Germline V lookup: CDR1 SGHVS, CDR2 FNYEAQ. The germline V and J ends were trimmed by 2 bases and 5 bases, with 12 bases remaining between them. TCRdb independently ran MiXCR on the 5' RACE reads; one entry per CDR3 protein. The sample contains 200,000 or so distinct CDR3 sequences, roughly 18% of which appear only once. Findings and limits, study-wide: Within matched ankylosing spondylitis synovial fluid, disease-linked clones were reportedly significantly enriched. Blood of patients with ankylosing spondylitis appeared to be characterized by a TCR beta motif of several highly homologous variants.

The source is a male donor aged 10-30 years with ankylosing spondylitis or in good health (not recorded which). The sample consisted of blood, either unsorted or a sorted T cell fraction (not recorded which). The V call is TRBV7-6, the J call TRBJ2-5; tentatively, D is TRBD2 (5 bases). This CDR3 reads CASSLLMGAETQYF. CDR3 DNA: TGTGCCAGCAGCTTATTGATGGGAGCGGAGACCCAGTACTTC.